This T cell receptor beta chain appears in the sequencing data of a study of graft-versus-host responses after intestinal transplantation. Overall study results and limits: Early after transplant, HvG declines were associated with peak levels of circulating GvH clones.

Repertoires were generated with immunoSEQ multiplex PCR, while TCRdb's copy carries only in-frame clones and drops some. The sample yields about 85,000 clones, more than 85% seen once. The CDR3 has 16 amino acids. Germline V gene sequence: CDR1 WNHNN, CDR2 SYGVQD (reference sequence). The ends lost 5 bases at V and 0 bases at J; junction bases unmatched: 9. A note on this clone: As yet, its antigen is unknown.

The sample here was unstimulated CD8+ T cells sorted from spleen or lymph node cells, taken before transplant. This chain links TRBV10-1 with TRBJ1-1; TRBD1 matches at 7 bases. The origin of this receptor is a human donor who was the organ donor for an intestinal transplant. The CDR3 nucleotides are TGCGCCAGCAGTCCTCACCAGGGGGGGATGAACACTGAAGCTTTCTTT. Translated, it gives CASSPHQGGMNTEAFF.